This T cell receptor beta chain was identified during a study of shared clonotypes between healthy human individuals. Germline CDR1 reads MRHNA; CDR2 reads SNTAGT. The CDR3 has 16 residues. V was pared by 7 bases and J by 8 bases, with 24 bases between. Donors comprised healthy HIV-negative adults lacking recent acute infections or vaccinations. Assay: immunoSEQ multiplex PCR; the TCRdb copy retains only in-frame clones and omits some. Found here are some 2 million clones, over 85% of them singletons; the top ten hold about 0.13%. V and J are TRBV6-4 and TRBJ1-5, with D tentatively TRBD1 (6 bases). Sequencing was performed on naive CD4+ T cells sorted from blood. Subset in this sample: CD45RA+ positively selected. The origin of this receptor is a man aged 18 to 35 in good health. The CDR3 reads CASTPLVTGLPKPQHF. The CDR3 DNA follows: TGTGCCAGCACCCCCCTTGTTACAGGGCTTCCTAAGCCCCAGCATTTT.